The 32 T cell receptor beta chains given below trace back to one sample, sequenced in a study of T cell responses to AZD1222 COVID-19 vaccine. Produced via immunoSEQ multiplex PCR; TCRdb's table is partial and in-frame only. Of some 100,000 clones listed, more than 75% are singletons. The source was peripheral blood, collected 28 days after the second AZD1222 dose. The receptors shown here come from an adult who received the AZD1222 COVID-19 vaccine.

The rearrangement joins TRBV25-1 to TRBJ2-3; 13 positions match TRBD2. Germline CDR1 reads MGHDK; CDR2 reads SYGVNS. V gave up 6 bases and J gave up 5 bases; unmatched junction bases: 8. The CDR3 runs to 16 residues. In nucleotides, the CDR3 is TGTGCCAGCAGCCCGGGACTAGCGGGGTTTAAAGATACGCAGTATTTT. It yields the protein CASSPGLAGFKDTQYF.

The CDR3 region is CASSPGLAGGRNEQFF. Here the CDR3 DNA reads TGTGCCAGCAGTCCGGGACTAGCGGGGGGGCGCAATGAGCAGTTCTTC. The V gene is TRBV5-6, the J gene TRBJ2-1; 16 bases line up with TRBD2. Trimming removed 5 bases from V and 6 bases from J; junction bases left unmatched: 5. The CDR3 loop spans 16 amino acids. CDR1 is SGHDT and CDR2 is YYEEEE in the germline V gene.

The chain combines TRBV4-2 with TRBJ1-1; no firm D call. CDR1 is LGHNA and CDR2 is YNFKEQ in the germline V gene. This CDR3 has 13 amino acids. V was pared by 4 bases and J by 1 base, with 7 bases between. Written as DNA, the CDR3 is TGTGCCAGCAGCCTTGAAGGGAACACTGAAGCTTTCTTT. Its protein product is CASSLEGNTEAFF.

This clone was seen just once. V and J are TRBV28 and TRBJ2-1, with 10 bases aligning to TRBD2. CDR1 and CDR2 from the germline V gene are MDHEN and SYDVKM. This CDR3 comprises 15 residues. V shed 6 bases and J 3 bases; nucleotides not matched to a gene: 5. CDR3 sequence reads: CASRRTSGYYNEQFF. The CDR3 bases are TGTGCCAGCAGAAGGACTAGCGGATACTACAATGAGCAGTTCTTC.

The chain recombines TRBV27 with TRBJ1-3, with D hard to call. Looked up from germline, CDR1 is MNHEY and CDR2 is SMNVEV (reference sequence). V lost 10 bases and J lost 1, with 8 bases in between. The CDR3 extends over 12 amino acids. The CDR3 loop is CATWGSGNTIYF. DNA of the CDR3: TGTGCCACTTGGGGTTCTGGAAACACCATATATTTT.

This clone has a handful of counts. The rearrangement uses TRBV7-2 and TRBJ1-6, with 12 bases fitting TRBD1. This CDR3 has 16 amino acids. CDR1 and CDR2 from the germline V gene are SGHTA and FQGNSA. Trimming took 4 bases from V and 8 from J; bases not matched to a gene: 6. This CDR3 is CASSSIWDRGHSPLHF. As DNA, the CDR3 is TGTGCCAGCAGCTCTATTTGGGACAGGGGGCATTCACCCCTCCACTTT.

V is TRBV24-1 and J is TRBJ2-7, with D possibly being TRBD1 (5 bases). CDR1 and CDR2 (germline): KGHDR, SFDVKD. The CDR3 has 15 residues. V was trimmed by 5 bases and J by 4 bases, leaving 17 bases between them. Written as DNA, the CDR3 is TGTGCCACCAGTGCAACCACCCAGGGTGTGTACGAGCAGTACTTC. It translates to CATSATTQGVYEQYF.

The rearrangement uses TRBV19 and TRBJ1-2, with TRBD1 matching over 7 bases. The CDR3 is 12 residues long. V lost 3 bases, J lost 8 bases, and 3 bases stayed unmatched. Per the germline V gene, CDR1 is LNHDA and CDR2 is SQIVND (reference sequence). CDR3 region: CASSIGDSGYTF. The CDR3 DNA sequence: TGTGCCAGTAGTATTGGGGACAGCGGCTACACCTTC. Variable domain in full (rest from reference TRBV19 and TRBJ1-2): DGGITQSPKYLFRKEGQNVTLSCEQNLNHDAMYWYRQDPGQGLRLIYYSQIVNDFQKGDIAEGYSVSREKKESFPLTVTSAQKNPTAFYLCASSIGDSGYTFGSGTRLTVV.

The chain employs TRBV6-1 and TRBJ2-5; possibly TRBD2 for D (6 bases). Looked up from germline, CDR1 is MNHNS and CDR2 is SASEGT. This CDR3 has 15 residues. V was cut by 2 bases and J by 0 bases, with 10 bases left in between. This CDR3 reads CASSEYSGDQETQYF. CDR3 nucleotides: TGTGCCAGCAGTGAATATTCGGGGGACCAAGAGACCCAGTACTTC.

The chain carries TRBV28 and TRBJ1-1; 11 bases map to TRBD1. Trimming at V came to 5 bases and at J to 1 base, leaving 6 bases not matched to a gene. From germline, CDR1 is MDHEN and CDR2 SYDVKM. The CDR3 totals 16 residues. The CDR3 is CASSRTGGRGNTEAFF. The CDR3 nucleotides read TGTGCCAGCAGTCGGACAGGGGGCAGGGGGAACACTGAAGCTTTCTTT.

This sequence joins TRBV28 and TRBJ2-1; D not certain. Germline loops: CDR1 MDHEN, CDR2 SYDVKM. Trimming removed 7 bases from V and 2 bases from J, with 12 bases in between. The CDR3 contains 14 residues. The CDR3 reads CASTRSNPYNEQFF. CDR3 coding DNA: TGTGCCAGCACTCGGAGTAACCCCTACAATGAGCAGTTCTTC.

The V call is TRBV6-6, the J call TRBJ2-1, with D perhaps matching TRBD2 (5 bases). Looked up from germline, CDR1 is MNHNY and CDR2 is SVGAGI (reference sequence). V lost 5 bases and J 0 bases, leaving 20 bases between the germline ends. The CDR3 extends over 18 amino acids. The CDR3 DNA reads TGTGCCAGCAGTCGAAAAGGAGGCCGCTTATCCTCCTACAATGAGCAGTTCTTC. Protein sequence: CASSRKGGRLSSYNEQFF.

This chain joins TRBV4-2 and TRBJ2-3; D is possibly TRBD2 (5 bases). The germline V and J ends were trimmed by 3 bases and 1 base, with 14 bases remaining between them. From germline, CDR1 is LGHNA and CDR2 YNFKEQ. This CDR3 is built from 16 residues. CDR3 region: CASSQGTRWGTDTQYF. The CDR3 DNA follows: TGTGCCAGCAGCCAGGGTACTAGGTGGGGCACAGATACGCAGTATTTT.

This rearrangement joins TRBV6-2 or TRBV6-3 to TRBJ1-1; D is unresolved. V shed 2 bases and J shed 0 bases, with 10 bases lying between them. Germline CDR1 and CDR2: MNHEY and SVGEGT. The CDR3 is 15 residues long. The CDR3 nucleotides are TGTGCCAGCAGTTACCGACAAACCATGAACACTGAAGCTTTCTTT. Translated, it gives CASSYRQTMNTEAFF.

This rearrangement joins TRBV19 to TRBJ1-2; 8 nucleotides align to TRBD1. J lost 4 bases, V lost 9 bases, and 4 bases had no gene match. The CDR3 runs 12 residues. Germline V gene data show CDR1 as LNHDA and CDR2 as SQIVND (reference sequence). DNA of the CDR3: TGTGCCAGCCGCAGGGGGCCCTATGGCTACACCTTC. This sequence encodes CASRRGPYGYTF.

The V call is TRBV4-3, the J call TRBJ1-6, with D possibly TRBD1 on 5 matching bases. V was pared by 4 bases and J by 10 bases, with 17 bases between. In germline, CDR1 is LGHNA, CDR2 YSLEER. CDR3 length equals 15 residues. The CDR3, as DNA: TGCGCCAGCAGCCCATCACAGGCAGCAAAATCACCCCTCCACTTT. Residues: CASSPSQAAKSPLHF.

CDR3 sequence: CASSPGQGAAGELFF. The CDR3 DNA is TGTGCCAGCAGCCCTGGACAGGGGGCGGCCGGGGAGCTGTTTTTT. The V call is TRBV7-9, the J call TRBJ2-2; TRBD1 matches at 11 bases. With V trimmed by 5 bases and J by 6 bases, 5 bases remained unmatched. Germline V gene data show CDR1 as SEHNR and CDR2 as FQNEAQ (reference sequence). This CDR3 spans 15 amino acids.

V usage is TRBV13 and J usage is TRBJ2-1, with D perhaps TRBD2 (6 bases). The CDR3 has 15 amino acids. V lost 4 bases and J lost 8, with 18 bases in between. Germline values: CDR1 PRHDT, CDR2 FYEKMQ (reference sequence). The CDR3 DNA sequence: TGTGCCAGCAGCTCGGGACTCCCCGGATCGGATGAGCAGTTCTTC. This sequence encodes CASSSGLPGSDEQFF.

This chain links TRBV9 with TRBJ1-2; TRBD1 is a possible D gene (5 bases). This CDR3 has 15 residues. The V gene's germline CDR1 is SGDLS and CDR2 YYNGEE. Trimming removed 1 base at V and 0 bases at J, with 10 bases between. DNA for the CDR3: TGTGCCAGCAGCGTACAGGGTCGCACTAACTATGGCTACACCTTC. This gives the protein CASSVQGRTNYGYTF. Filled out from reference TRBV9 and TRBJ1-2, the complete variable domain reads DSGVTQTPKHLITATGQRVTLRCSPRSGDLSVYWYQQSLDQGLQFLIQYYNGEERAKGNILERFSAQQFPDLHSELNLSSLELGDSALYFCASSVQGRTNYGYTFGSGTRLTVV.

The chain links TRBV10-3 to TRBJ1-1, with D possibly TRBD1 on 5 matching bases. This CDR3 comprises 13 residues. V was trimmed by 10 bases and J by 2 bases, leaving 14 bases between them. CDR1 and CDR2 (germline): ENHRY, SYGVKD. CDR3 region: CATGAVYNTEAFF. The CDR3 region has the DNA TGTGCCACTGGGGCAGTATACAACACTGAAGCTTTCTTT.

The chain joins TRBV18 to TRBJ1-4, with D tentatively TRBD1 (5 bases). The CDR3 runs to 14 residues. Looked up from germline, CDR1 is KGHSH and CDR2 is LQKENI. V shed 3 bases and J shed 10 bases, with 15 bases lying between them. The CDR3 sequence is CASSPSGDSGKLFF. CDR3 sequence (DNA): TGTGCCAGCTCACCTTCGGGGGATAGTGGAAAACTGTTTTTT. The full variable domain, completed using reference TRBV18 and TRBJ1-4, is NAGVMQNPRHLVRRRGQEARLRCSPMKGHSHVYWYRQLPEEGLKFMVYLQKENIIDESGMPKERFSAEFPKEGPSILRIQQVVRGDSAAYFCASSPSGDSGKLFFGSGTQLSVL.

The chain couples TRBV7-9 to TRBJ2-1; D ambiguous. V lost 0 bases and J lost 5, with 8 bases in between. Germline loops: CDR1 SEHNR, CDR2 FQNEAQ (reference sequence). This CDR3 has 14 residues. CDR3 bases: TGTGCCAGCAGCTTAGCGACCCTTGACAATGAGCAGTTCTTC. It codes for CASSLATLDNEQFF.

This chain links TRBV14 with TRBJ1-2; D is undetermined. The CDR3 runs to 15 residues. V was pared by 0 bases and J by 4 bases, with 12 bases between. Germline CDR1 and CDR2: SGHDN and FVKESK. The CDR3 loop reads CASSQDPRLGYGYTF. In nucleotides, the CDR3 is TGTGCCAGCAGCCAAGATCCCCGTTTGGGCTATGGCTACACCTTC.

The chain employs TRBV7-8 and TRBJ2-2; 10 bases align to TRBD1. CDR1 is SGHVS, CDR2 FQNEAQ, per germline. The CDR3 has 15 residues. The ends lost 3 bases at V and 6 bases at J; junction bases unmatched: 4. CDR3 sequence (DNA): TGTGCCAGCAGCTTGGGGGACAGGGGCGCCGGGGAGCTGTTTTTT. Its protein is CASSLGDRGAGELFF.

This chain connects TRBV7-7 to TRBJ1-1; no definite D call. The CDR3 extends over 13 amino acids. The V and J ends lost 3 bases and 1 base respectively, with 6 bases between them. CDR1 SSHAT and CDR2 FNYEAQ come from the germline V gene (reference sequence). This chain's CDR3 is CASSFSKNTEAFF. CDR3 coding DNA: TGTGCCAGCAGCTTCAGCAAGAACACTGAAGCTTTCTTT.

The chain combines TRBV6-5 with TRBJ1-1; tentative D call: TRBD1 (5 bases). V was clipped by 2 bases and J by 4 bases, with 14 bases between them. Germline CDR1 is MNHEY and CDR2 is SVGAGI. The CDR3 covers 15 residues. The CDR3 nucleotides are TGTGCCAGCAGTTACAAGGGGAACGTTGGCACTGAAGCTTTCTTT. This gives the protein CASSYKGNVGTEAFF.

The chain combines TRBV6-2 or TRBV6-3 with TRBJ1-2; D is ambiguous. Germline V gives CDR1 MNHEY, CDR2 SVGEGT. This CDR3 is 13 amino acids long. The ends were cut back, 5 bases at V and 8 bases at J, with 15 bases in the middle. The CDR3 DNA reads TGTGCCAGCAGTACCCCCGGGGTAGGAGGCTACACCTTC. The encoded protein is CASSTPGVGGYTF.

The chain uses TRBV10-1 and TRBJ1-1; 7 bases map to TRBD1. The CDR3 consists of 16 residues. CDR1 and CDR2 from the germline V gene are WNHNN and SYGVQD (reference sequence). J gave up 1 base and V 4 bases, and 9 bases lay outside the gene matches. The DNA of the CDR3 is TGCGCCAGCAGTGCCTACTGGGACAGCGGGAACACTGAAGCTTTCTTT. Its translation is CASSAYWDSGNTEAFF.

The rearrangement joins TRBV27 to TRBJ2-1, with 13 bases lining up with TRBD2. The ends lost 5 bases at V and 14 bases at J; junction bases unmatched: 9. Looked up from germline, CDR1 is MNHEY and CDR2 is SMNVEV (reference sequence). This CDR3 has 14 residues. CDR3 protein: CASSGDTGTSGEFF. Here the CDR3 DNA reads TGTGCCAGCAGTGGCGATACTGGGACTAGCGGGGAGTTCTTC.

The chain has TRBV7-3 and TRBJ1-5; possibly TRBD1 for D (5 bases). Trimming left V 1 base short and J 7 bases short, with 8 bases between. The CDR3 covers 13 residues. Per germline, CDR1 SGHTA and CDR2 FQGTGA. CDR3 protein: CASSLRDGQPQHF. The CDR3 DNA sequence: TGTGCCAGCAGCTTAAGGGACGGGCAGCCCCAGCATTTT.

The rearrangement links TRBV6-6 to TRBJ1-1, with TRBD1 matching over 7 bases. This CDR3 has 15 residues. V lost 2 bases to trimming and J lost 1 base; unmatched junction nucleotides: 4. Germline CDR1 MNHNY, CDR2 SVGAGI (reference sequence). CDR3 sequence reads: CASSYGAGGNTEAFF. CDR3 nucleotides: TGTGCCAGCAGTTACGGGGCAGGGGGGAACACTGAAGCTTTCTTT.

The rearrangement uses TRBV20-1 and TRBJ2-1; 7 nucleotides match TRBD2. The CDR3 runs to 15 residues. Germline lookup yields CDR1 DFQATT and CDR2 SNEGSKA (reference sequence). Germline trimming cut 3 bases from V and 0 bases from J; bases unmatched to any gene: 5. The CDR3 DNA sequence: TGCAGTGCTAGTGGGGGGGGGAGCTCCTACAATGAGCAGTTCTTC. Translation gives CSASGGGSSYNEQFF.